Described below is a single TCR beta chain sequence and its context. Its antigen target is currently unknown. No much larger clone exists at a distance of one base, and base qualities are not known. The CDR3 has 15 amino acids, counting the end cysteine and phenylalanine. Left in the record is the CDR3 DNA by itself, 45 bases read in frame from the first base. The germline V and J ends show losses of 7 bases and 7 bases respectively, and no gene match explains 9 bases of the junction. For CDR1 and CDR2, the germline V gene (reference sequence) lists LNHDA and SQIVND. TCRbeta CDR3 regions were amplified from genomic DNA by means of the immunoSEQ Assay, a bias-controlled multiplex PCR. Turning to the authors' computational methods: Within the assay, amplification of reference gene primers was used to estimate how many nucleated cells each sample contained. To quantify the absolute abundance of each unique TCRbeta CDR3 rearrangement, sequence reads were collapsed and filtered. Productive Simpson clonality was computed per sample as the square root of Simpson's diversity index over productive rearrangements. TCRdb mirrors the immuneACCESS table, restricted to in-frame sequences. Some clones are absent from its copies; in checked studies, under half trace to an unresolved V gene, and the reason for the others is unknown. D and trimming were read from the DNA, whereas the V and J calls and clone size are those reported in that table. This sample has 52,000 or so clones in its table, and about 70% of those were observed once. The ten largest account for 22% of the sample.

The sample belongs to a study of blood T cell repertoires in COVID-19 (dated by TCRdb to 2018 to 2020). Study-level background: The collaborator samples originated in the United States, Italy and Spain and spanned the acute and convalescent phases of COVID-19. Deeply sampled blood TCRbeta repertoires from subjects exposed to, actively infected with, or recovered from COVID-19 were included in the dataset. The samples were drawn from two sources: the first 160 participants of the ongoing ImmuneRACE study, and 1,200 or so subjects contributed by 6 global collaborators. Nearly every sample came with metadata listing a de-identified subject ID, COVID-19 status, age in years and sex. The repertoires were released in a freely available public database intended as a resource for research on the immune response to SARS-CoV-2. The material from the prospective study consisted of cDNA or gDNA derived from T cells, B-cell-depleted T cells, or PBMCs. Where available, HLA class I and class II types were obtained from metadata supplied by the sample provider rather than from assay-based typing. What the work shows at the level of the full study, not this receptor alone: Clinical and demographic metadata were provided uncurated, with the amount varying by source and participant.

Whole blood was collected in K2EDTA tubes by collaborating institutions according to the institutions' own protocols. For TCRbeta analysis, collaborators shipped samples in one of three forms: frozen whole blood, isolated PBMCs, or DNA extracted from either of those sample types. Sequenced input: peripheral blood. The chain is made from TRBV19 and TRBJ1-6; 8 bases in the junction line up with TRBD1. This sequence was found in a man aged 45-65 years with active or convalescent COVID-19. This receptor carries the CDR3 CASTKGDRSNSPLHF. The sequenced DNA is TGTGCCAGTACCAAGGGGGACAGGTCGAATTCACCCCTCCACTTT.